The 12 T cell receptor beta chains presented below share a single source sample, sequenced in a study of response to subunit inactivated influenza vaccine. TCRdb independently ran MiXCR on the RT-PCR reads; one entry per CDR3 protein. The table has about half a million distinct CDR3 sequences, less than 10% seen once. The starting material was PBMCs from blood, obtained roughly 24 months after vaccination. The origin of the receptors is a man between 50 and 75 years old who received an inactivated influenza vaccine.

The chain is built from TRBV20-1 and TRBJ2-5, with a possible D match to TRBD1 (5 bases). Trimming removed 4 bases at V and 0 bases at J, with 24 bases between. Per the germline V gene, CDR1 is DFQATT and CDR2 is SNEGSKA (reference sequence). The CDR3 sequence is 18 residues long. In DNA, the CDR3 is TGCAGTGCTATAGAAGCCTCTAGGGCAGGGTCGTACCAAGAGACCCAGTACTTC. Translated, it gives CSAIEASRAGSYQETQYF.

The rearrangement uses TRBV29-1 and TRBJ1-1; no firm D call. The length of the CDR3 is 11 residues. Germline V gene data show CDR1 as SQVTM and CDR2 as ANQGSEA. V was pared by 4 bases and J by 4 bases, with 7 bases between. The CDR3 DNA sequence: TGCAGCGTTGGACTGGGCACTGAAGCTTTCTTT. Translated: CSVGLGTEAFF. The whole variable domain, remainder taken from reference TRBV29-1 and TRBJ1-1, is SAVISQKPSRDICQRGTSLTIQCQVDSQVTMMFWYRQQPGQSLTLIATANQGSEATYESGFVIDKFPISRPNLTFSTLTVSNMSPEDSSIYLCSVGLGTEAFFGQGTRLTVV.

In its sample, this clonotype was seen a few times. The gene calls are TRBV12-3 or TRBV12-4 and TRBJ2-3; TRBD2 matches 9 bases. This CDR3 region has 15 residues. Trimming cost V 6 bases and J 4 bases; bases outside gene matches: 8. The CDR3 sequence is CASSVPSGEADTQYF. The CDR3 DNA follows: TGTGCCAGCAGCGTCCCTAGCGGGGAGGCAGATACGCAGTATTTT.

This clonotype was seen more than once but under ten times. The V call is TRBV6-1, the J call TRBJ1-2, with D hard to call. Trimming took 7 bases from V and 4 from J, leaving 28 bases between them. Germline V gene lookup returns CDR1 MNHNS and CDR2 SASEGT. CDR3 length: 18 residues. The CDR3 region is CASTPIQIGSYNPYGYTF. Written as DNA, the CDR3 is TGTGCCAGCACCCCAATACAAATCGGGTCCTATAACCCCTATGGCTACACCTTC.

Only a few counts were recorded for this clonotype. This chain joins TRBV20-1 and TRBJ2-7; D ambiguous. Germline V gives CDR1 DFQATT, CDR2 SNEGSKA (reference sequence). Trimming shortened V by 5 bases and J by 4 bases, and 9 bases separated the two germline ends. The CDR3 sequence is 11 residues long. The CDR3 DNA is TGCAGTGCTCCGGACCATTACGAGCAGTACTTC. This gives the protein CSAPDHYEQYF.

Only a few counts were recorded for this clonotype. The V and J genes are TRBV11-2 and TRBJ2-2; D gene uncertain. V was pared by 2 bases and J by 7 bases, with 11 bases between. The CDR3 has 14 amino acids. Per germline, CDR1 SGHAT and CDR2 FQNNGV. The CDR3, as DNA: TGTGCCAGCAGCTTACAGGTCACGGGCGGGGAGCTGTTTTTT. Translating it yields CASSLQVTGGELFF.

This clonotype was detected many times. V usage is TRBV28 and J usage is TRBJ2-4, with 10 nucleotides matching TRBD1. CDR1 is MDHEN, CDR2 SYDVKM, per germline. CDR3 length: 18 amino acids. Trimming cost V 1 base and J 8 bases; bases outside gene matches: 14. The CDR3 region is CASSLFQIRDRGSYIQYF. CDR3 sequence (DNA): TGTGCCAGCAGTTTATTTCAGATCCGGGACAGGGGATCTTACATTCAGTACTTC.

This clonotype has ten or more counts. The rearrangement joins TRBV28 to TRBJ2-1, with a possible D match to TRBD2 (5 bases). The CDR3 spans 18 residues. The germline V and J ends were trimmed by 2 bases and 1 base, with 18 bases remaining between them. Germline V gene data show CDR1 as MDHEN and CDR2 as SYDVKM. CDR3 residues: CASSLRGYSAISYNEQFF. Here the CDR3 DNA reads TGTGCCAGCAGTTTAAGAGGTTATAGCGCCATTTCCTACAATGAGCAGTTCTTC.

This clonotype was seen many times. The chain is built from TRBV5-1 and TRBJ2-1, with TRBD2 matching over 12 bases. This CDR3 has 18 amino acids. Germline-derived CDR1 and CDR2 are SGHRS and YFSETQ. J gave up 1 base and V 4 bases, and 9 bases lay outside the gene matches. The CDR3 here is CASSTATSGGGSYNEQFF. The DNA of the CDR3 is TGCGCCAGCAGCACGGCGACTAGCGGGGGAGGGTCCTACAATGAGCAGTTCTTC.

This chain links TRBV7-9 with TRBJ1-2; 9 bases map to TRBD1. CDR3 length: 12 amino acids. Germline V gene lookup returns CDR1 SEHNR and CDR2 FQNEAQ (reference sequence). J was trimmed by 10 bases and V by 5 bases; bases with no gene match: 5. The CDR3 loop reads CASSRDRAAYTF. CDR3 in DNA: TGTGCCAGCAGCAGGGACAGGGCTGCCTACACCTTC. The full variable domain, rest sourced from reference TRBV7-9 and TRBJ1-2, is DTGVSQNPRHKITKRGQNVTFRCDPISEHNRLYWYRQTLGQGPEFLTYFQNEAQLEKSRLLSDRFSAERPKGSFSTLEIQRTEQGDSAMYLCASSRDRAAYTFGSGTRLTVV.

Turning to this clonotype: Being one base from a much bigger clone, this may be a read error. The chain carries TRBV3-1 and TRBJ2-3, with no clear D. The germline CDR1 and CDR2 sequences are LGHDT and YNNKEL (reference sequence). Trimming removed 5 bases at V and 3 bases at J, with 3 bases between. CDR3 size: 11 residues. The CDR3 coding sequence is TGTGCCAGCAGCATGACAGATACGCAGTATTTT. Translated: CASSMTDTQYF.

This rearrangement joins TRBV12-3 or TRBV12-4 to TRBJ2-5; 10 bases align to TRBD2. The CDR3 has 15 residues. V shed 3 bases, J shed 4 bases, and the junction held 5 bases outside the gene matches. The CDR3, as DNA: TGTGCCAGCAGTTTTTCCAGCGGGGGGGCAGAGACCCAGTACTTC. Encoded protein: CASSFSSGGAETQYF.